This TCR beta chain stems from a study of blood T cell repertoires in COVID-19. Study in general: Collection of acute and convalescent COVID-19 samples took place in the United States, Italy and Spain. T cells, B-cell-depleted T cells, or PBMCs supplied cDNA or gDNA.

In the original processing: Nucleated cell number was recorded as an estimate derived from reference gene primer amplification. Profiled with immunoSEQ multiplex PCR; TCRdb holds only in-frame clones, not every one. Clone size and V and J calls were adopted from that table, with D and trimming inferred from the DNA. The data hold over 250,000 clones, with 80% to 90% observed a single time. J was trimmed by 5 bases and V by 3 bases; bases with no gene match: 10. The germline V gene encodes CDR1 LGHDT and CDR2 YNNKEL (reference sequence). CDR3 length: 17 amino acids. This clonotype was obtained from a woman aged 50 to 65 who had recovered from COVID-19. The genes are TRBV3-1 (or the pseudogene TRBV3-2) and TRBJ2-2, with 9 positions matching TRBD2. Sequences were obtained from peripheral blood. CDR3 bases: TGTGCCAGCAGCCAGCGACTAGCGGACCGAAGGACCGGGGAGCTGTTTTTT. Translation: CASSQRLADRRTGELFF.